This TCR beta chain was obtained from a study of CD8 T cells in Susac syndrome. Reverse transcription of 0.5 to 1 ug RNA was carried out with random hexamers. One entry per CDR3 protein, called by TCRdb with MiXCR from the immunoSEQ multiplex PCR reads. The repertoire holds about 66,000 distinct CDR3 sequences, with around 96% as singletons. Unmatched junction bases numbered 8, after V lost 9 bases and J lost 0 bases. The CDR3 spans 16 residues. Germline values: CDR1 MDHEN, CDR2 SYDVKM. The clonotype was recovered from a human donor with multiple sclerosis. The sequencing input was CD8+ T cells from PBMCs. The chain uses TRBV28 and TRBJ1-6, with TRBD1 identical over 7 bases. This CDR3 reads CASLTGVRSYNSPLHF. Here the CDR3 DNA reads TGTGCCAGTCTCACAGGGGTACGCTCCTATAATTCACCCCTCCACTTT. The variable domain in full, completed from reference TRBV28 and TRBJ1-6, reads DVKVTQSSRYLVKRTGEKVFLECVQDMDHENMFWYRQDPGLGLRLIYFSYDVKMKEKGDIPEGYSVSREKKERFSLILESASTNQTSMYLCASLTGVRSYNSPLHFGNGTRLTVT.